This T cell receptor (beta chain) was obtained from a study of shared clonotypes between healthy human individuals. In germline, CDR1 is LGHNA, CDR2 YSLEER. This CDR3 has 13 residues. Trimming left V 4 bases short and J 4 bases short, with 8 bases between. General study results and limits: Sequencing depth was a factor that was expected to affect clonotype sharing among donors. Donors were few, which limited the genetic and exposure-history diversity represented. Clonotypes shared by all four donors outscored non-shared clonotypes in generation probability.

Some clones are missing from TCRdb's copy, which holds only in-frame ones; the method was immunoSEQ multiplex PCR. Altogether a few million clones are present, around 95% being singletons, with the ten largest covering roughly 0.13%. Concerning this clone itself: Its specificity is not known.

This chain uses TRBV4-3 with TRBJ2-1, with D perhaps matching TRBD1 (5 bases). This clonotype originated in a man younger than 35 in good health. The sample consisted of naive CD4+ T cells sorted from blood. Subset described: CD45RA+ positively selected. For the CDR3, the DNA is TGCGCCAGCAGCCCGGACAATTACAATGAGCAGTTCTTC. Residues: CASSPDNYNEQFF.